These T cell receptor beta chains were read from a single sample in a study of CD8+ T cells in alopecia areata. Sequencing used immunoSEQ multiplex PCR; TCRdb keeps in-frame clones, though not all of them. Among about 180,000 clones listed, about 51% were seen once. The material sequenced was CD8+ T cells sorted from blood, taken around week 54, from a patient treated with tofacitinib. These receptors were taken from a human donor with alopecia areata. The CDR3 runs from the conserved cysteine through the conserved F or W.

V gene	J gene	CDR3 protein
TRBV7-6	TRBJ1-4	CASSLTLGLPPGEKLFF
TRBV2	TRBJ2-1	CASLTGPPNNEQFF
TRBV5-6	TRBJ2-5	CASSLGVTQETQYF
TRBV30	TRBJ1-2	CAWIRGGLTGYTF
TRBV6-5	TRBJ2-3	CASTQGRTDTQYF
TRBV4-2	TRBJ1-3	CASSSQQVPGNTIYF
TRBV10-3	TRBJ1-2	CAISEPKGTGYYGYTF
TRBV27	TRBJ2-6	CASSSATGEAGANVLTF
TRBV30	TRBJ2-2	CAWSGGLLGAGELFF
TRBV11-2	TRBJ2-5	CASSRTRGETQYF
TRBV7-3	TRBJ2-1	CASSLDSIYNEQFF
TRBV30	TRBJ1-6	CAWSVLEGSPLHF
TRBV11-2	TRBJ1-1	CASSLGGAREAFF
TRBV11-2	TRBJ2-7	CAIAREPGNEQYF
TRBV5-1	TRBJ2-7	CASSLDGRGWNGYEQYF
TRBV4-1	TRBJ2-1	CASSQDPAGGGSYNEQFF
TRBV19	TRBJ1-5	CASSMRRDSNQPQHF
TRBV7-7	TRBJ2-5	CASSPWDGETQYF
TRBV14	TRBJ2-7	CASSQGGSYEQYF
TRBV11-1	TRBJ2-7	CASSLDRSRGAWYEQYF
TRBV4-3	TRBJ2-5	CASSQETGREETQYF
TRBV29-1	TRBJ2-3	CSPSGASTDTQYF
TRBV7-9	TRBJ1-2	CASSLASDGLYGYTF
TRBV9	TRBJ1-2	CASGGSGYGYTF
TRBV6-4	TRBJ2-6	CASSRDSGANVLTF
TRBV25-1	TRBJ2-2	CASSERLAGDGELFF
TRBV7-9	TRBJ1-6	CASSTGTGTPNSPLHF
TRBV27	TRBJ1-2	CASSFMGGYGYTF
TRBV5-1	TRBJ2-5	CASSLRIPKPGETQYF
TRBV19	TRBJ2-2	CASSIGGGELFF
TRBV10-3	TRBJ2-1	CAINLSEEYNEQFF
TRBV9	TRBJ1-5	CASSSLGGQPQHF
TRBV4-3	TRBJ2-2	CASSQDQGSPTGELFF
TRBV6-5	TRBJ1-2	CASSYEQGYGYTF
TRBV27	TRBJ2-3	CASSLDRGIEDTQYF